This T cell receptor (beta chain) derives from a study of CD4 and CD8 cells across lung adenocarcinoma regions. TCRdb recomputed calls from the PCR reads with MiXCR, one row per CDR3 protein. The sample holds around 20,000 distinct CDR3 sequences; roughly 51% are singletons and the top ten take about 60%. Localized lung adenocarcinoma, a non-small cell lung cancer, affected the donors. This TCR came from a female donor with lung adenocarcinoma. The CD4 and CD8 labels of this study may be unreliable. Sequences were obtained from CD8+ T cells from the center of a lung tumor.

CDR3 region: CASWGQGFIEQFF. CDR3 coding DNA: TGTGCCAGCTGGGGACAGGGGTTTATTGAGCAGTTCTTC. The genes are TRBV2 and TRBJ2-1; 10 nucleotides line up with TRBD1. Germline-derived CDR1 and CDR2 are SNHLY and FYNNEI. With 8 bases clipped from V and 9 bases from J, the junction kept 7 bases outside the gene matches. The CDR3 is made up of 13 amino acids.